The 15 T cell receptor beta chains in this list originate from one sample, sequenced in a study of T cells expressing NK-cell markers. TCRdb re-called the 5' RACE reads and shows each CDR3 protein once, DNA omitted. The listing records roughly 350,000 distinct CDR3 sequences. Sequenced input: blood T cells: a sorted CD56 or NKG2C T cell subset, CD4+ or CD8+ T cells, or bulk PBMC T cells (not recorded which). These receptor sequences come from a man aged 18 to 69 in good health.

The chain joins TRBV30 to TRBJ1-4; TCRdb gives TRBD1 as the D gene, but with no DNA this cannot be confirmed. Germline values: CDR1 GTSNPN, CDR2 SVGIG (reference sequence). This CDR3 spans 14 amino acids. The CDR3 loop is CAWSPGQFSEKLFF.

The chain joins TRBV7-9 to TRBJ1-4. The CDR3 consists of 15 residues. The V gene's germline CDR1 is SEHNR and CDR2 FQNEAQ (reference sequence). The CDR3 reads CASSPLTATNEKLFF.

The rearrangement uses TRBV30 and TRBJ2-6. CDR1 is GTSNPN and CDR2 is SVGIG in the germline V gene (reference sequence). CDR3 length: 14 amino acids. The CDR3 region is CAWSGQGFINVLTF.

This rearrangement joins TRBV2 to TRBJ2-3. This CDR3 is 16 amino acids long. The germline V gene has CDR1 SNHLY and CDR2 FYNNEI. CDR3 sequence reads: CASSALGTQSLDTQYF.

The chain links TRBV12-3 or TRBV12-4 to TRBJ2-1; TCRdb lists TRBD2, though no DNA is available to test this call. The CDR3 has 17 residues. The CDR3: CASSSGGLAGSYNEQFF.

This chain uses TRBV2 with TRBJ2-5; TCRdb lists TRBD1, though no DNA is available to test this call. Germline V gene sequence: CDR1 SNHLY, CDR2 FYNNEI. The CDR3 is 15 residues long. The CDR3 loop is CASSTDRGYQETQYF.

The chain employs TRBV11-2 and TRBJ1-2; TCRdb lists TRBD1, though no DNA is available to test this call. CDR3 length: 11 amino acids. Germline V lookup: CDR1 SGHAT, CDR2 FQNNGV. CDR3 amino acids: CASSSQGVHTF.

The CDR3 sequence is CASMGQFYEQYF. V and J are TRBV6-1 and TRBJ2-7; without DNA, the TCRdb call of TRBD1 cannot be checked. Germline CDR1 reads MNHNS; CDR2 reads SASEGT. The CDR3 loop spans 12 amino acids.

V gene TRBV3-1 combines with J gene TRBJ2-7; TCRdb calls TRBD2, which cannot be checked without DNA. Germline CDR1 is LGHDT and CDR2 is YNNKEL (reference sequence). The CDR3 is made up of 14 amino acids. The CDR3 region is CASSRVAGVYEQYF.

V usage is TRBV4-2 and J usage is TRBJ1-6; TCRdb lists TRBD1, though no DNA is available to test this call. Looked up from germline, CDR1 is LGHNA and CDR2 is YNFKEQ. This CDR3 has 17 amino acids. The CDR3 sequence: CASSQDSPILSGSPLHF.

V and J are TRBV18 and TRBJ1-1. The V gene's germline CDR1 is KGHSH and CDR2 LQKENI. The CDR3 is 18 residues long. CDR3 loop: CASSPRTGPITLYTEAFF.

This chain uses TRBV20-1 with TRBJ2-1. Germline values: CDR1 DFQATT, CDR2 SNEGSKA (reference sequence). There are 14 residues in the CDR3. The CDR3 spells CSASGGPLSNEQFF.

The CDR3 spells CASKVDSNYGYTF. J is TRBJ1-2 and V is TRBV7-9; the TCRdb D gene call, TRBD1, has no DNA to confirm it. Per germline, CDR1 SEHNR and CDR2 FQNEAQ (reference sequence). The CDR3 has 13 amino acids.

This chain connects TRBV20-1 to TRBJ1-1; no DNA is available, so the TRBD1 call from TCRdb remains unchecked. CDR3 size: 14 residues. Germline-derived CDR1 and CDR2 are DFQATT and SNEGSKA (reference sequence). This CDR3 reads CSAREQGMNTEAFF.

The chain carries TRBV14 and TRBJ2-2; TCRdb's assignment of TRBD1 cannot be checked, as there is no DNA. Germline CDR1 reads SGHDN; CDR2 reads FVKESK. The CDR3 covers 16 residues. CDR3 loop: CASSQTGRLATGELFF. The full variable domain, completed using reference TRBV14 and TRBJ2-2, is EAGVTQFPSHSVIEKGQTVTLRCDPISGHDNLYWYRRVMGKEIKFLLHFVKESKQDESGMPNNRFLAERTGGTYSTLKVQPAELEDSGVYFCASSQTGRLATGELFFGEGSRLTVL.